These 14 T cell receptor beta chains share one sample of origin, sequenced in a study of identical twins' blood T cells. TCRdb recomputed calls from the 5' RACE reads with MiXCR, one row per CDR3 protein. The sample has a few hundred thousand distinct CDR3 sequences, about 28% seen once. The source material was PBMCs. These receptors came from a woman aged 18 to 49 in good health.

The V call is TRBV12-3 or TRBV12-4, the J call TRBJ2-1, with a possible D match to TRBD1 (5 bases). V lost 5 bases and J lost 10, with 12 bases in between. The CDR3 sequence is 12 residues long. The CDR3 here is CASSVDSQEQFF. CDR3 coding DNA: TGTGCCAGCAGTGTCGACAGTCAGGAGCAGTTCTTC.

The V gene is TRBV15, the J gene TRBJ2-5, with D tentatively TRBD1 (5 bases). V was cut by 1 base and J by 3 bases, with 9 bases left in between. Per the germline V gene, CDR1 is LNHNV and CDR2 is YYDKDF (reference sequence). The CDR3 is made up of 14 amino acids. In DNA, the CDR3 is TGTGCCACCAGCAGAGGACAGAAAGAAGAGACCCAGTACTTC. Its translation: CATSRGQKEETQYF. The whole variable domain, remainder taken from reference TRBV15 and TRBJ2-5, is DAMVIQNPRYQVTQFGKPVTLSCSQTLNHNVMYWYQQKSSQAPKLLFHYYDKDFNNEADTPDNFQSRRPNTSFCFLDIRSPGLGDTAMYLCATSRGQKEETQYFGPGTRLLVL.

This clonotype turned up a few times. The chain uses TRBV19 and TRBJ1-2; D remains unclear. V lost 5 bases and J 3 bases, leaving 10 bases between the germline ends. The V gene's germline CDR1 is LNHDA and CDR2 SQIVND (reference sequence). The CDR3 runs 13 residues. The CDR3 is CASSHRKDYGYTF. CDR3 DNA: TGTGCCAGTAGTCATAGGAAAGACTATGGCTACACCTTC.

This clonotype has at least ten counts. The CDR3 nucleotides are TGTGCCAGCAGTTACGGGACAAACTCCTACGAGCAGTACTTC. This sequence encodes CASSYGTNSYEQYF. The rearrangement uses TRBV6-2 or TRBV6-3 and TRBJ2-7; maybe TRBD1 (6 bases). Germline V CDR1 and CDR2: MNHEY, SVGEGT. The CDR3 is 14 amino acids. V gave up 2 bases and J gave up 0 bases, with 8 bases separating them.

This clonotype turned up a few times. The rearrangement joins TRBV11-2 to TRBJ2-3, with 10 bases aligning to TRBD2. CDR3 length: 15 amino acids. Germline V gene data show CDR1 as SGHAT and CDR2 as FQNNGV. Losses at the gene ends were 5 bases for V and 1 base for J; bases not matched to a gene: 3. CDR3 loop: CASSPSGGGTDTQYF. In nucleotides, the CDR3 is TGTGCCAGCAGCCCCAGCGGGGGGGGCACAGATACGCAGTATTTT.

The genes are TRBV10-3 and TRBJ2-3, with D perhaps matching TRBD1 or TRBD2 (6 bases each). The CDR3 is 14 residues long. The V gene's germline CDR1 is ENHRY and CDR2 SYGVKD. Trimming stripped 4 bases from V and 2 bases from J, with 10 bases between. The CDR3 here is CAISATGATDTQYF. The CDR3 DNA follows: TGTGCCATCAGTGCGACGGGGGCCACAGATACGCAGTATTTT.

This clonotype was counted many times. This sequence joins TRBV7-9 and TRBJ1-1, with TRBD1 as a possible D gene (5 bases). In germline, CDR1 is SEHNR, CDR2 FQNEAQ (reference sequence). This CDR3 spans 14 amino acids. Between the trimmed V and J ends, which lost 4 bases and 6 bases, there was a span of 15 bases. The CDR3 region has the DNA TGTGCCAGCAGCTCAAACCCAGGGTCACCTGAAGCTTTCTTT. It is translated as CASSSNPGSPEAFF.

There are many counts of this clonotype. The chain links TRBV2 to TRBJ1-1; D gene ambiguous. V lost 7 bases to trimming and J lost 11 bases, with 17 bases between them. The CDR3 sequence is 12 residues long. Germline CDR1 SNHLY, CDR2 FYNNEI. CDR3 nucleotides: TGTGCCAGCACTGATCCGGGGATAGGGGCTTTCTTT. It is translated as CASTDPGIGAFF. The whole variable domain, remainder taken from reference TRBV2 and TRBJ1-1, is EPEVTQTPSHQVTQMGQEVILRCVPISNHLYFYWYRQILGQKVEFLVSFYNNEISEKSEIFDDQFSVERPDGSNFTLKIRSTKLEDSAMYFCASTDPGIGAFFGQGTRLTVV.

The V gene is TRBV6-6, the J gene TRBJ2-1, with 13 bases that match TRBD2. This CDR3 region has 16 residues. Per the germline V gene, CDR1 is MNHNY and CDR2 is SVGAGI (reference sequence). J gave up 8 bases and V 2 bases, and 6 bases lay outside the gene matches. The CDR3 DNA reads TGTGCCAGCAGTTACGATGGACTAGCGGGAGTATATGAGCAGTTCTTC. It encodes CASSYDGLAGVYEQFF.

This clonotype has ten or more counts. The V gene is TRBV10-3, the J gene TRBJ1-1; D perhaps matches TRBD1 (6 bases). This CDR3 has 15 residues. Trimming took 2 bases from V and 2 from J, leaving 12 bases between them. Germline loops: CDR1 ENHRY, CDR2 SYGVKD. The CDR3 DNA reads TGTGCCATCAGTGAGCGGGGGGGCGTTAACACTGAAGCTTTCTTT. This sequence encodes CAISERGGVNTEAFF.

This clonotype was seen a few times. This chain joins TRBV5-6 and TRBJ2-3, with 8 bases fitting TRBD2. After removal of 3 bases from V and 12 bases from J, the junction contained 3 bases not matched to a gene. CDR1 is SGHDT, CDR2 YYEEEE, per germline. The CDR3 covers 11 residues. CDR3 in DNA: TGTGCCAGCAGCTCGGGGGGGAAACAGTATTTT. It specifies CASSSGGKQYF.

The chain uses TRBV29-1 and TRBJ2-1; D assignment may be TRBD1 or TRBD2 (5 bases each). The CDR3 contains 12 residues. Trimming stripped 5 bases from V and 10 bases from J, with 15 bases between. Germline V CDR1 and CDR2: SQVTM, ANQGSEA. CDR3 nucleotide sequence: TGCAGCGTTCCTACCCGGGGCGTGGAGCAGTTCTTC. It translates to CSVPTRGVEQFF.

This clonotype was recorded a few times. The J gene is TRBJ2-7, the V gene TRBV6-6; D gene unclear. The CDR3 has 15 residues. V lost 5 bases and J 0 bases, leaving 14 bases between the germline ends. Germline V gene data show CDR1 as MNHNY and CDR2 as SVGAGI (reference sequence). CDR3 sequence reads: CASSRTISASYEQYF. The CDR3 bases are TGTGCCAGCAGTCGGACCATCTCGGCCTCCTACGAGCAGTACTTC.

The chain has TRBV20-1 and TRBJ2-2; the D is unclear. The CDR3 length is 12 residues. The germline gives CDR1 DFQATT, CDR2 SNEGSKA (reference sequence). V was cut by 1 base and J by 6 bases, with 6 bases left in between. The CDR3 reads CSARGRAGELFF. The DNA for the CDR3 is TGCAGTGCTAGAGGTAGAGCCGGGGAGCTGTTTTTT.